This T cell receptor beta chain was recorded in a study of shared clonotypes between healthy human individuals. Study information: For every donor, three CD4 naive, three CD4 memory, two CD8 naive and one CD8 memory plates were used. General study points: In general, naive subsets displayed greater estimated richness than memory subsets did.

Assay runs were performed at deep level. The authors loaded approximately 220 ng DNA, around 30,000 T cell genomes, into sorted-subset replicate PCRs. Sequencing was performed with immunoSEQ multiplex PCR; in TCRdb, only in-frame clones are kept and a portion is missing. The table includes 2 million to 2.5 million clones, around 92% detected once. Note on this clone: Its antigen is not known.

The CDR3 has 15 residues. Germline loops: CDR1 MDHEN, CDR2 SYDVKM. The germline V and J ends were trimmed by 2 bases and 4 bases, with 11 bases remaining between them. V and J are TRBV28 and TRBJ2-2, with a weak D call TRBD2 (5 bases). The specimen sequenced was naive CD4+ T cells from PBMCs. Subset reported: CD45RA+ positively selected. The receptor comes from a man younger than 35 in good health. Some clones in this sample may be carry-over from other donors' samples. CDR3 DNA sequence: TGTGCCAGCAGTTTAGCGGGCACCTCCACCGGGGAGCTGTTTTTT. This sequence encodes CASSLAGTSTGELFF.